Listed below are T cell receptor beta chains from one sample, sequenced in a study of blood T cell repertoires in COVID-19. Generated by immunoSEQ multiplex PCR, the TCRdb table keeps only in-frame clones and is missing some. The sample holds 25,000 to 30,000 clones, about 85% seen once. The specimen sequenced was peripheral blood. These receptor sequences come from a human donor in a cohort sampled during active COVID-19. CDR3s include the opening cysteine and the closing phenylalanine or tryptophan. D genes are given only for firm matches. Clone size is stated in some rows and not others, as once, few, many or a class when expanded.

v_call	j_call	d_call	clone_size	cdr3_aa	cdr3_nt
TRBV4-3	TRBJ2-7	TRBD1	few	CASSQGTGRYEQYF	TGCGCCAGCAGCCAAGGGACAGGGCGGTACGAGCAGTACTTC
TRBV5-6	TRBJ2-7	.	.	CASRPDSASSYEQYF	TGTGCCAGCAGGCCGGACAGCGCTAGCTCCTACGAGCAGTACTTC
TRBV5-6	TRBJ2-7	TRBD2	once	CASRARLAPSSYEQYF	TGTGCCAGCAGGGCTCGACTAGCCCCGAGCTCCTACGAGCAGTACTTC
TRBV6-2/TRBV6-3	TRBJ2-1	TRBD1	.	CASSYDPGGKQFF	TGTGCCAGCAGTTACGACCCAGGGGGCAAGCAGTTCTTC
TRBV6-5	TRBJ1-4	TRBD1	.	CASTNRGANEKLFF	TGTGCCAGCACAAACAGGGGAGCTAATGAAAAACTGTTTTTT
TRBV4-1	TRBJ1-2	.	.	CASSQEEGARSYTF	TGCGCCAGCAGCCAAGAAGAGGGCGCGAGGAGCTACACCTTC
TRBV7-2	TRBJ2-1	TRBD2	once	CASSPSGGVWNEQFF	TGTGCCAGCAGTCCCTCCGGGGGGGTCTGGAATGAGCAGTTCTTC
TRBV6-1	TRBJ2-4	TRBD1	.	CASSAGGATLAKNIQYF	TGTGCCAGCAGTGCAGGGGGCGCGACCCTAGCCAAAAACATTCAGTACTTC
TRBV7-9	TRBJ1-4	TRBD1	.	CALRGDRGEKLFF	TGTGCCCTCCGGGGGGACAGGGGTGAAAAACTGTTTTTT
TRBV24-1	TRBJ2-3	TRBD2	.	CATSTGTSGWDTQYF	TGTGCCACCAGTACTGGAACTAGCGGGTGGGATACGCAGTATTTT
TRBV6-6	TRBJ1-2	.	.	CASSYSPPFGYTF	TGTGCCAGCAGTTACTCTCCCCCATTTGGCTACACCTTC
TRBV15	TRBJ1-1	.	.	CATSRDSGVFPFGEAFF	TGTGCCACCAGCAGAGATTCAGGTGTTTTCCCCTTCGGTGAAGCTTTCTTT
TRBV7-9	TRBJ1-1	TRBD1	few	CASSSPDRDTEAFF	TGTGCCAGCAGCTCCCCGGACAGGGACACTGAAGCTTTCTTT
TRBV6-1	TRBJ2-7	TRBD1	.	CASSESTGDSYEQYF	TGTGCCAGCAGTGAGTCCACAGGGGACTCCTACGAGCAGTACTTC
TRBV7-2	TRBJ2-3	TRBD2	.	CASSLGPILAGGQDTQYF	TGTGCCAGCAGCTTAGGCCCCATACTAGCGGGGGGGCAGGATACGCAGTATTTT
TRBV18	TRBJ2-1	TRBD2	.	CASSQTSGGRNEQFF	TGTGCCAGCTCACAGACTAGCGGAGGTAGGAATGAGCAGTTCTTC
TRBV7-9	TRBJ1-2	TRBD1	.	CATRQGPNYGYTF	TGTGCCACCAGACAGGGGCCAAACTATGGCTACACCTTC
TRBV4-3	TRBJ1-5	.	.	CASSPQRGQPQHF	TGCGCCAGCAGCCCGCAAAGGGGACAGCCCCAGCATTTT
TRBV24-1	TRBJ2-5	TRBD1	.	CATSTRQGMETQYF	TGTGCCACCAGTACCAGACAGGGGATGGAGACCCAGTACTTC
TRBV2	TRBJ2-5	.	.	CASRSTLQETQYF	TGTGCCAGCAGATCAACTCTCCAAGAGACCCAGTACTTC
TRBV14	TRBJ2-5	TRBD1	.	CASSQDVTGASETQYF	TGTGCCAGCAGCCAAGACGTGACAGGGGCGTCGGAGACCCAGTACTTC
TRBV7-8	TRBJ1-6	.	.	CASSAFGSYNSPLHF	TGTGCCAGCAGCGCATTCGGGTCCTATAATTCACCCCTCCACTTT
TRBV11-3	TRBJ1-1	.	.	CASSLRGQDRAFF	TGTGCCAGCAGCTTGCGGGGTCAGGATCGTGCTTTCTTT